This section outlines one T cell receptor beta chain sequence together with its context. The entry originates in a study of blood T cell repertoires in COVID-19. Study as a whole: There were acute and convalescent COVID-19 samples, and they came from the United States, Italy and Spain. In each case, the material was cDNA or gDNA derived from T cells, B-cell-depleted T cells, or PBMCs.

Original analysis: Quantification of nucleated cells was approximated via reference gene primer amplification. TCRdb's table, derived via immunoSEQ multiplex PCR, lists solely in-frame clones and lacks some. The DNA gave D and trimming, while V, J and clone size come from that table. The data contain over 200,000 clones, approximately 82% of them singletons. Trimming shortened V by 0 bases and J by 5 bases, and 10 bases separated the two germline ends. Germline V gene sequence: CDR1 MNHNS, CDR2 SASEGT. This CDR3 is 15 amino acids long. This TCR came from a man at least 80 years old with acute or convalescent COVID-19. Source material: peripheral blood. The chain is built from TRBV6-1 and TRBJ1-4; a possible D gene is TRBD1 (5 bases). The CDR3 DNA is TGTGCCAGCAGTGAAGCGAGAAGGGGCAATGAAAAACTGTTTTTT. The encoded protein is CASSEARRGNEKLFF.